Shown below are 18 T cell receptor beta chains from a single sample sequenced in a study of T cells in localized non-small cell lung cancer. Data came from immunoSEQ multiplex PCR; TCRdb stores just in-frame clones and leaves some out. The sample lists around 30,000 clones, over 75% occurring once. The specimen was peripheral blood, collected before any cancer treatment. The receptors here all came from a male donor at least 60 years old with stage III squamous cell lung carcinoma.

Turning to this clone: The junction does not match germline at one end; this may be a read error. J is TRBJ1-5 and V is TRBV6-6; the D is unclear. The V gene's germline CDR1 is MNHNY and CDR2 SVGAGI (reference sequence). The CDR3 covers 14 residues. The CDR3 DNA sequence: TGTGCCAGCAGTTACCGGGAAGGGAATCGGCCCCAGCATTTT. Protein sequence: CASSYREGNRPQHF.

The J gene is TRBJ2-1, the V gene TRBV5-1, with D unresolved. There are 16 residues in the CDR3. V lost 0 bases, J lost 2 bases, and 12 bases lay in between. Germline V gene lookup returns CDR1 SGHRS and CDR2 YFSETQ. The CDR3 loop is CASSLDSGLPYNEQFF. The CDR3 nucleotides are TGCGCCAGCAGCTTGGATTCGGGCCTCCCCTACAATGAGCAGTTCTTC. Full variable domain (rest looked up from reference TRBV5-1 and TRBJ2-1): KAGVTQTPRYLIKTRGQQVTLSCSPISGHRSVSWYQQTPGQGLQFLFEYFSETQRNKGNFPGRFSGRQFSNSRSEMNVSTLELGDSALYLCASSLDSGLPYNEQFFGPGTRLTVL.

The sample holds a few counts of this clone. V usage is TRBV28 and J usage is TRBJ2-7; no clear D gene. V was clipped by 7 bases and J by 2 bases, with 12 bases between them. CDR3 size: 13 residues. Germline CDR1 MDHEN, CDR2 SYDVKM. This CDR3 reads CASTRLAPYEQYF. For the CDR3, the DNA is TGTGCCAGCACCCGCTTGGCCCCCTACGAGCAGTACTTC. The whole variable domain, filled in from reference TRBV28 and TRBJ2-7, reads DVKVTQSSRYLVKRTGEKVFLECVQDMDHENMFWYRQDPGLGLRLIYFSYDVKMKEKGDIPEGYSVSREKKERFSLILESASTNQTSMYLCASTRLAPYEQYFGPGTRLTVT.

The genes are TRBV4-3 and TRBJ1-3; D gene ambiguous. The V end was cut by 4 bases, the J end by 1 base, with 11 bases between. CDR1 is LGHNA, CDR2 YSLEER, per germline. This CDR3 has 15 amino acids. DNA for the CDR3: TGCGCCAGCAGCCGTGACCCAGGATCTGGAAACACCATATATTTT. Residues: CASSRDPGSGNTIYF.

The rearrangement joins TRBV4-1 to TRBJ2-4, with D possibly TRBD2 on 6 matching bases. The ends were cut back, 0 bases at V and 1 base at J, with 19 bases in the middle. The germline V gene has CDR1 MGHRA and CDR2 YSYEKL. This CDR3 region has 19 residues. The CDR3 coding sequence is TGCGCCAGCAGCCAAGAAGGGACCCCCGGGGGATCGGCCAAAAACATTCAGTACTTC. It codes for CASSQEGTPGGSAKNIQYF.

J is TRBJ2-2 and V is TRBV9; TRBD1 might be the D (6 bases). The CDR3 is made up of 14 amino acids. Germline CDR1 and CDR2: SGDLS and YYNGEE. Trimming stripped 3 bases from V and 4 bases from J, with 10 bases between. The CDR3 DNA reads TGTGCCAGCAGCGACACAGGGCCCACCGGGGAGCTGTTTTTT. Translating it yields CASSDTGPTGELFF.

The V gene is TRBV27, the J gene TRBJ2-7; TRBD2 matches 8 bases. The germline CDR1 and CDR2 sequences are MNHEY and SMNVEV (reference sequence). CDR3 size: 12 residues. V was clipped by 8 bases and J by 4 bases; unmatched bases: 4. CDR3 sequence reads: CASRGGLYEQYF. DNA of the CDR3: TGTGCCAGCCGGGGGGGACTTTACGAGCAGTACTTC.

The J gene is TRBJ2-7, the V gene TRBV18, with TRBD1 identical over 11 bases. The junction had 10 bases not matched to a gene; V was cut back by 4 bases and J by 5 bases. This CDR3 spans 16 amino acids. CDR1 KGHSH and CDR2 LQKENI come from the germline V gene. For the CDR3, the DNA is TGTGCCAGCTCACTGACCCCCGGACAGGGGGCCCACGAGCAGTACTTC. Translated: CASSLTPGQGAHEQYF.

This clone showed up just a few times. Other DNA sequences from this sample encode an identical CDR3 as well. This chain joins TRBV6-6 and TRBJ2-3; D remains unclear. The CDR3 sequence is 12 residues long. Germline V gives CDR1 MNHNY, CDR2 SVGAGI (reference sequence). V was shortened by 3 bases and J by 4 bases, with 5 bases between the two germline ends. CDR3 sequence: CASSYGPDTQYF. CDR3 nucleotides: TGTGCCAGCAGTTATGGCCCAGATACGCAGTATTTT.

The chain is built from TRBV5-1 and TRBJ1-2; 10 positions match TRBD1. The germline CDR1 and CDR2 sequences are SGHRS and YFSETQ. Unmatched junction bases numbered 10, after V lost 4 bases and J lost 4 bases. This CDR3 comprises 16 residues. The CDR3 nucleotides are TGCGCCAGCAGCCACGGGGGACAGGGGATCCCCTATGGCTACACCTTC. This encodes CASSHGGQGIPYGYTF.

The genes are TRBV9 and TRBJ2-1, with 9 nucleotides matching TRBD2. The J segment lost 10 bases and the V segment lost 0 bases, leaving 8 bases of the junction unmatched. Germline V gives CDR1 SGDLS, CDR2 YYNGEE. The CDR3 runs to 15 residues. The CDR3 DNA is TGTGCCAGCAGCGTAGGTCTAGCGGGACTAAGGGAGCAGTTCTTC. It yields the protein CASSVGLAGLREQFF. Supplemented by reference TRBV9 and TRBJ2-1, the full variable domain reads DSGVTQTPKHLITATGQRVTLRCSPRSGDLSVYWYQQSLDQGLQFLIQYYNGEERAKGNILERFSAQQFPDLHSELNLSSLELGDSALYFCASSVGLAGLREQFFGPGTRLTVL.

The J gene is TRBJ1-1, the V gene TRBV6-5; D is ambiguous. Trimming took off 0 bases at V and 2 bases at J, with 7 bases between the two ends. Germline CDR1 reads MNHEY; CDR2 reads SVGAGI. The CDR3 is 14 amino acids. CDR3 sequence reads: CASSYSESNTEAFF. CDR3 DNA: TGTGCCAGCAGTTACTCCGAATCCAACACTGAAGCTTTCTTT.

The chain has TRBV27 and TRBJ1-1; D ambiguous. CDR3 length: 14 residues. In germline, CDR1 is MNHEY, CDR2 SMNVEV (reference sequence). Between the trimmed V and J ends, which lost 3 bases and 1 base, there was a span of 9 bases. DNA of the CDR3: TGTGCCAGCAGTTTTGTCCCCGGGAACACTGAAGCTTTCTTT. This translates into CASSFVPGNTEAFF.

This rearrangement joins TRBV6-6 to TRBJ1-2; 7 bases agree with TRBD1. Losses at the gene ends were 2 bases for V and 6 bases for J; bases not matched to a gene: 6. The CDR3 loop spans 14 amino acids. Germline V gene sequence: CDR1 MNHNY, CDR2 SVGAGI (reference sequence). This chain's CDR3 is CASSYLKGQHGYTF. CDR3 DNA sequence: TGTGCCAGCAGTTACCTAAAGGGACAGCATGGCTACACCTTC.

The chain couples TRBV19 to TRBJ2-2, with D unresolved. The V end was cut by 7 bases, the J end by 0 bases, with 12 bases between. Germline V lookup: CDR1 LNHDA, CDR2 SQIVND (reference sequence). CDR3 length: 15 residues. CDR3 sequence reads: CASTVAAANTGELFF. The CDR3 coding sequence is TGTGCCAGTACGGTGGCAGCCGCGAACACCGGGGAGCTGTTTTTT.

The V and J genes are TRBV18 and TRBJ2-1; 8 bases fit TRBD2. The germline V gene encodes CDR1 KGHSH and CDR2 LQKENI. This CDR3 has 15 amino acids. V shed 3 bases and J 7 bases; nucleotides not matched to a gene: 8. This CDR3 is CASSPSSGGGNEQFF. As DNA, the CDR3 is TGTGCCAGCTCACCTTCCAGCGGGGGAGGGAATGAGCAGTTCTTC.

The genes are TRBV9 and TRBJ1-2; no reliable D call. Germline V gene lookup returns CDR1 SGDLS and CDR2 YYNGEE. CDR3 length: 12 amino acids. V gave up 0 bases and J gave up 8 bases, with 8 bases separating them. The CDR3 loop is CASSVEVEGYTF. In nucleotides, the CDR3 is TGTGCCAGCAGCGTAGAAGTGGAGGGCTACACCTTC.

This chain connects TRBV25-1 to TRBJ2-4; D is ambiguous. There are 13 residues in the CDR3. Between the trimmed V and J ends, which lost 2 bases and 3 bases, there was a span of 5 bases. From germline, CDR1 is MGHDK and CDR2 SYGVNS. Here the CDR3 DNA reads TGTGCCAGCAGTGAAAATCTCAAAAACATTCAGTACTTC. This encodes CASSENLKNIQYF.